This T cell receptor beta chain derives from a study of shared clonotypes between healthy human individuals (dated by TCRdb to the early 2020s). With respect to the entire study: The cohort included a few men and two women between 18 and 49 years of age. For each donor, CD4 naive and CD4 memory were each run on three plates, CD8 naive on two plates, and CD8 memory on one plate. Blood TCR repertoires of roughly five healthy adults were deeply sequenced to estimate repertoire size and the extent of clonotype sharing between individuals. Different laboratories and diverse techniques were used to prepare libraries and sequence TCR repertoires, to increase sequencing depth and limit assay-specific biases. Per donor, leukapheresis produced somewhere between about 0.94 and 10 billion PBMCs. General findings and caveats noted by the study authors: Sampling was limited to blood, and TCR repertoires in tissue likely differ from TCR repertoires in blood. Compared with non-shared clonotypes, clonotypes shared by all four sorted-subset donors had higher generation probabilities. About 5% of naive CD4, around 3.6% of naive CD8, 2% to 2.5% of memory CD4, and 0.4% of memory CD8 clonotypes were shared across a few donors. Larger estimated clonotype richness was generally found for naive subsets than for memory subsets. Rarefaction of sorted-subset datasets indicated incomplete sequencing despite the large sequencing depth. Pairwise subsampling led to the expectation that sequencing depth would affect the degree of clonotype sharing among donors. Because the study included only a small number of donors, the genetic and exposure-history diversity represented was limited.

V is cut by 7 bases and J by 2 bases, and the space between the germline ends is 12 bases. The CDR1 and CDR2 encoded by the germline V gene (reference sequence) are MNHNY and SVGAGI. The CDR3 runs 14 residues from the cysteine to the phenylalanine. Only the CDR3 DNA stays, 42 bases, in frame from base 1. Using the deep immunoSEQ assay, TCR CDR3 regions were amplified from genomic DNA by multiplex PCR. For each cell subset, the extracted genomic DNA was distributed evenly across all wells of several immunoSEQ 96-well plates, and each plate served as one replicate. For sorted subsets, each replicate PCR was loaded with approximately 200 ng genomic DNA, equivalent to about 30,000 T cell genomes. Purified libraries were measured with a Qubit 3.0 fluorometer, size-checked on a Bioanalyzer 2100, and measured again with the KAPA Library Quantification kit. Every immunoSEQ 96-well plate was sequenced on a dedicated single-read 150-cycle Illumina NextSeq 550 flow cell. Per the original workflow: Because the immunoSEQ output held only junctional sequences and lacked quality scores, the filtering could not match the filtering applied to full-length reads. To assign V/J genes and CDR3, sequences were annotated using PyIR, a Python wrapper for IgBLAST v1.9, with IMGT germline references. Reads with weak V/J assignments (E-value above 1e-6), missing CDR3, stop codons, out-of-frame junctions, or ambiguous translated residues were removed. V3J clonotypes were defined as sequences sharing an identical inferred V gene, J gene, and CDR3 amino acid sequence. To compute the percentage overlap between repertoires, the number of shared unique clonotypes was divided by the size of the smaller repertoire. Richness of each repertoire was evaluated using RTK rarefaction, the Chao1 estimator, and Recon v2.1 estimates of unobserved clonotypes. For all TCRbeta clonotypes obtained by the gDNA method from several donors, generation probabilities were computed with OLGA. TCRdb obtained this table from immuneACCESS and retained in-frame rearrangements with V and J assigned. These tables miss some clones; where compared with another copy, unresolved V genes account for less than half of the shortfall, and the remainder is unexplained. That table supplies the V and J calls and clone size; D and trimming were determined from the DNA. Counted in this sample were about 380,000 clones; about 96% of them appeared once. The ten largest clones add up to 0.32% of the sample.

The donors were healthy, HIV-negative adults who had no recently reported acute infections or vaccinations. Every donor was a Caucasian adult residing in Nashville, Tennessee, USA. CD8 memory samples consisted of magnetically selected CD45RO+ cells combined with CCR7-negative CD45RA+ effector memory (TemRA) cells. Blood was obtained by leukapheresis, after which PBMCs were separated by Ficoll-Histopaque density gradient centrifugation and cryopreserved in liquid nitrogen vapor phase. Analytical flow cytometry was used to check the purity and quantity of each magnetically sorted T cell population. From each sorted fraction, genomic DNA was isolated and quantified by UV absorbance on a Nanodrop 2000c. Remarks on this clone: The specificity of this receptor is unknown. Base qualities are not at hand, and no much larger clone is one base apart.

The clonotype was recovered from a man aged 30 to 39 in good health. Sequencing was carried out using memory CD8+ T cells sorted from blood. In the paper's terms, the cell subset or site label means: CD45RO+ cells pooled with CCR7-negative TemRA cells. Rearrangement joined TRBV6-6 to TRBJ2-1, and possibly TRBD2, on 6 matching bases. The DNA sequence reads TGTGCCAGCAACCGGGAGAAGCCCTACAATGAGCAGTTCTTC. Its coded protein is CASNREKPYNEQFF.